A single sample gave rise to the 12 T cell receptor beta chains below, sequenced in a study of T-cell reconstitution after alpha-beta-depleted transplantation in children. Preparing the TCRbeta library involved the use of unique molecular identifiers. MiXCR was run by TCRdb on the PCR reads, yielding one entry per CDR3 protein. Here the sample spans 550,000 to 800,000 distinct CDR3 sequences, around 14% being singletons. The sample in question was PBMCs, obtained before TCRalphabeta/CD19-depleted stem cell transplant. These receptor sequences come from a girl aged 2 to 9 with congenital amegakaryocytic thrombocytopenia, due to receive a stem cell transplant.

This clonotype was seen repeatedly, ten times or more. The chain links TRBV6-1 to TRBJ2-7; the D is unclear. Germline CDR1 MNHNS, CDR2 SASEGT. V was clipped by 10 bases and J by 3 bases, with 10 bases between them. The CDR3 length is 11 residues. The CDR3 sequence: CAILAIYEQYF. In DNA form, the CDR3 reads TGTGCCATCCTCGCGATCTACGAGCAGTACTTC.

This clonotype occurred many times. The chain combines TRBV5-1 with TRBJ2-1, with D tentatively TRBD2 (6 bases). Germline V CDR1 and CDR2: SGHRS, YFSETQ. The CDR3 contains 14 residues. The ends were cut back, 0 bases at V and 3 bases at J, with 7 bases in the middle. In DNA, the CDR3 is TGCGCCAGCAGCTTGGGGGGACTCTACAATGAGCAGTTCTTC. It is translated as CASSLGGLYNEQFF.

This clonotype occurred many times. The rearrangement links TRBV3-1 to TRBJ2-7; no definite D call. V was cut by 0 bases and J by 5 bases, with 14 bases left in between. CDR3 length: 15 amino acids. The germline gives CDR1 LGHDT, CDR2 YNNKEL (reference sequence). Here the CDR3 DNA reads TGTGCCAGCAGCCAAGATCTTGCAAAATCCGACGAGCAGTACTTC. Amino acids: CASSQDLAKSDEQYF.

This clonotype was recorded a few times. The genes are TRBV5-5 and TRBJ1-3, with a tentative D call TRBD1 (5 bases). The V and J ends lost 5 bases and 3 bases respectively, with 15 bases between them. There are 15 residues in the CDR3. Per the germline V gene, CDR1 is SGHKS and CDR2 is YYEKEE (reference sequence). The CDR3 bases are TGTGCCAGCAGTCAGACCGGACATCTTGGAAACACCATATATTTT. It codes for CASSQTGHLGNTIYF.

This chain joins TRBV15 and TRBJ1-2, with a weak D call TRBD1 (5 bases). The CDR3 loop spans 15 amino acids. V was trimmed by 0 bases and J by 6 bases, leaving 14 bases between them. Germline V lookup: CDR1 LNHNV, CDR2 YYDKDF (reference sequence). The CDR3 DNA is TGTGCCACCAGCAGAGACGAGGGCGACAGTGATGGCTACACCTTC. Translating it yields CATSRDEGDSDGYTF.

This clonotype has more than one count but fewer than ten. The chain combines TRBV7-8 with TRBJ2-1; D remains ambiguous. Germline-derived CDR1 and CDR2 are SGHVS and FQNEAQ. V lost 7 bases, J lost 0 bases, and 13 bases lay in between. The CDR3 contains 15 residues. The CDR3 reads CASIEGSSSYNEQFF. CDR3 nucleotide sequence: TGTGCCAGCATAGAAGGCTCAAGCTCCTACAATGAGCAGTTCTTC.

The V and J genes are TRBV20-1 and TRBJ2-5; D unclear. This CDR3 region has 13 residues. With 1 base removed from V and 3 bases from J, the gap between germline ends came to 9 bases. CDR1 and CDR2 from the germline V gene are DFQATT and SNEGSKA (reference sequence). The CDR3 sequence: CSARAGFEETQYF. The CDR3 nucleotides are TGCAGTGCTAGAGCCGGGTTTGAAGAGACCCAGTACTTC.

This clonotype showed up many times. The rearrangement links TRBV6-1 to TRBJ2-3; tentative D call: TRBD2 (5 bases). V was clipped by 6 bases and J by 4 bases, with 17 bases between them. The germline CDR1 and CDR2 sequences are MNHNS and SASEGT. The CDR3 has 15 amino acids. The CDR3 region is CASRPCERRADTQYF. The DNA of the CDR3 is TGTGCCAGCAGGCCCTGCGAGCGGAGAGCAGATACGCAGTATTTT.

In its sample, this clonotype was seen a few times. The chain uses TRBV7-2 and TRBJ2-7, with 10 nucleotides matching TRBD2. The V segment lost 1 base and the J segment 4 bases; nucleotides outside the gene matches: 7. Germline V CDR1 and CDR2: SGHTA, FQGNSA. CDR3 length: 16 amino acids. The CDR3 DNA reads TGTGCCAGCAGCTTAGATCGACTAGCGGGCGCGTACGAGCAGTACTTC. This gives the protein CASSLDRLAGAYEQYF.

This clonotype was detected a few times. The genes are TRBV28 and TRBJ2-5; D is uncertain. The germline V gene encodes CDR1 MDHEN and CDR2 SYDVKM. V lost 3 bases and J lost 4, with 9 bases in between. This CDR3 comprises 13 residues. This chain's CDR3 is CASSFLHRETQYF. The DNA for the CDR3 is TGTGCCAGCAGTTTTCTCCATCGAGAGACCCAGTACTTC. The full variable domain, completed using reference TRBV28 and TRBJ2-5, is DVKVTQSSRYLVKRTGEKVFLECVQDMDHENMFWYRQDPGLGLRLIYFSYDVKMKEKGDIPEGYSVSREKKERFSLILESASTNQTSMYLCASSFLHRETQYFGPGTRLLVL.

This clonotype was recorded at least ten times. The gene calls are TRBV5-4 and TRBJ2-1; 8 positions agree with TRBD2. The trim removed 1 base at V and 1 base at J, leaving 4 bases unmatched. Germline-derived CDR1 and CDR2 are SGHNT and YYREEE (reference sequence). This CDR3 has 16 residues. CDR3 sequence: CASSLISGGSYNEQFF. The CDR3 nucleotides read TGTGCCAGCAGCTTGATATCGGGAGGGTCCTACAATGAGCAGTTCTTC.

There are many counts of this clonotype. V is TRBV27 and J is TRBJ1-1; TRBD1 might be the D (6 bases). Germline V gene data show CDR1 as MNHEY and CDR2 as SMNVEV (reference sequence). The V and J ends lost 3 bases and 4 bases respectively, with 12 bases between them. The length of the CDR3 is 14 residues. Here the CDR3 reads CASSFQGRGTEAFF. CDR3 DNA: TGTGCCAGCAGTTTCCAGGGGCGCGGCACTGAAGCTTTCTTT.